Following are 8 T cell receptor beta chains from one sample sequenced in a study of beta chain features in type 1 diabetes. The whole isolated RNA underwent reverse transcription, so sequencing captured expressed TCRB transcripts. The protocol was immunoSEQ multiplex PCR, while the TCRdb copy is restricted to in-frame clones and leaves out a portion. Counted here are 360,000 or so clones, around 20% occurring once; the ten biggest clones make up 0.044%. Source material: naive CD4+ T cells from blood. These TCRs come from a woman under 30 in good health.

DNA for the CDR3: TGTGCCTGGAGAAGGCGGTTGTGGAGCACTGAAGCTTTCTTT. Protein sequence: CAWRRRLWSTEAFF. The chain has TRBV30 and TRBJ1-1, with D unclear. The germline gives CDR1 GTSNPN, CDR2 SVGIG (reference sequence). Trimming removed 3 bases from V and 4 bases from J, with 15 bases in between. The CDR3 contains 14 residues.

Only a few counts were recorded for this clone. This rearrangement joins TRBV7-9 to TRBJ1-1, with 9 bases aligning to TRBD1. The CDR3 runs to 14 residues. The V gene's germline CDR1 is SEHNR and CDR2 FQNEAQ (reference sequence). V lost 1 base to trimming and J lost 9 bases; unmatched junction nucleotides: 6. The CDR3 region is CASSLGDRVVQAFF. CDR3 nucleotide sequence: TGTGCCAGCAGCTTAGGGGACAGGGTGGTCCAAGCTTTCTTT.

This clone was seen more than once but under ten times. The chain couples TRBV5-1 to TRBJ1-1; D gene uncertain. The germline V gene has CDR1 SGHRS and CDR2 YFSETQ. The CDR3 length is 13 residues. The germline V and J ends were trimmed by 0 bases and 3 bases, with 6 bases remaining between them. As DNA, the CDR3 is TGCGCCAGCAGCTTGGGTTCGGACACTGAAGCTTTCTTT. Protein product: CASSLGSDTEAFF.

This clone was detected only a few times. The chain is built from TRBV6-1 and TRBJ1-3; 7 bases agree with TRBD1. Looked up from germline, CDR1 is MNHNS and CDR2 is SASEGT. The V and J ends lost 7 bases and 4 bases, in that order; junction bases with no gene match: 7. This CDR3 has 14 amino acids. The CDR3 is CASIRQGPGNTIYF. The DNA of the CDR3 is TGTGCCAGCATTAGACAGGGACCAGGAAACACCATATATTTT.

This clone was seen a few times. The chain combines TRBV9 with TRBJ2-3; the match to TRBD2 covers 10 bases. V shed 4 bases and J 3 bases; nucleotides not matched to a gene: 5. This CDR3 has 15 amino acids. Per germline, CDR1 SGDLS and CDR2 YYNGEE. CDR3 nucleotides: TGTGCCAGCAGCACTAGCGGGGAAGGGACAGATACGCAGTATTTT. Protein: CASSTSGEGTDTQYF.

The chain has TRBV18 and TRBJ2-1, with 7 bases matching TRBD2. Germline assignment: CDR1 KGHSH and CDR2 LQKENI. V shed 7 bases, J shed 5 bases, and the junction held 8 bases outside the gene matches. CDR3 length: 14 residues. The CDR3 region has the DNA TGTGCCAGCTTGCCTAGCGGAACCGACAATGAGCAGTTCTTC. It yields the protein CASLPSGTDNEQFF.

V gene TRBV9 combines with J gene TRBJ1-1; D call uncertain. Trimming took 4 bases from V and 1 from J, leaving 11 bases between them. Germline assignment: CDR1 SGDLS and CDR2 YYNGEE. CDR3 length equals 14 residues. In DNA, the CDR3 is TGTGCCAGCAGCCCTCAGGTTGAGAACACTGAAGCTTTCTTT. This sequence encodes CASSPQVENTEAFF.

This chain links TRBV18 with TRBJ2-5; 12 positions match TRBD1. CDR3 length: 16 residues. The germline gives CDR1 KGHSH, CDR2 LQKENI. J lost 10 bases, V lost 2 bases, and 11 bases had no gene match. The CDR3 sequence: CASSPGTGGFASDQYF. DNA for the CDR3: TGTGCCAGCTCACCAGGGACAGGGGGCTTTGCTTCAGACCAGTACTTC.